A single T cell receptor beta chain is shown here with its context. Its antigen remains unidentified. Base qualities are missing; no much larger clone stands one base away. This record belongs to a study of cytomegalovirus exposure and HLA in healthy donors (dated by TCRdb to between 2016 and 2019). For the wider study: An earlier analysis of a few hundred of the donors reported 250 to 300 Gb of sequence data and 117 million unique TCR beta sequences obtained from about 179 million T cells. The genetic ancestry cluster associated with self-reported Caucasian donors included around four fifths of the 398 genotyped donors. In the later analysis, no new phenotypic data were used to find candidate immune exposures; instead, reliance was placed on TCR beta sequences and their occurrence across donors. Among roughly 400 genotyped donors of the cohort, an average of approximately 230,000 unique TCR beta nucleotide sequences were sequenced per donor, around 20% of them non-productive. Typing coverage varied by locus: about 620-630 donors for A, B, C, DRB1 and DQB1; roughly 510 for DQA1; over 600 for DPA1; 400 to 480 for DPB1. To decide whether each TCR beta V gene segment behaved as functional or pseudogenic, an earlier analysis of some 600 of the donors relied on high-throughput TCR beta sequencing. All discovery cohort repertoires had been generated on a single sequencing platform. HLA typing included class I and class II loci at four-digit resolution. About 320 gigabases of sequencing data and roughly 90 million unique TCR sequences were included in an early release covering 500 to 750 HLA-typed donors. The study was designed to test whether signatures of past pathogen exposure could be identified by cataloging public T cell receptors. To predict cytomegalovirus infection status, the study brought together high-throughput TCR immunosequencing, statistical association of individual TCRs with disease status, and machine learning. Roughly 5 DR-DQ haplotypes were handled as single units for association and clustering, since linkage in the cohort was strong. Donor age, sex, ethnicity and CMV serostatus were compiled together with the repertoire data. A later genetic analysis used genome-wide SNP genotypes for about 55% of the 666 donors, treating that subset as a discovery cohort. In addition to the first cohort of 666 subjects, a separate validation cohort of 120 different subjects was used. A later analysis re-examined previously published TCR beta repertoires from over 500 donors and added high-resolution HLA genotyping to investigate patterns of TCR occurrence. The T cell repertoires of roughly 660 subjects were profiled by immunosequencing and related to cytomegalovirus serostatus. General study outcomes and caveats: A cluster of highly shared sequence variants was judged likely to be a technical artifact of the sequencing pipeline. Cytomegalovirus status was reported to be diagnosed by the classifier with high specificity and sensitivity in both the original and validation cohorts. Linkage disequilibrium might explain the correlated functional status among segregating V segments, but an unknown experimental factor could not be ruled out. Seventeen rarely observed V segments, including chromosome 9 orphons, were excluded from the earlier analysis of about 610 of the donors because counts were too low. A later genetic analysis associated a missense DCLRE1C variant with V-gene and J-gene trimming of TCR beta chains, and an independent cohort replicated the association. In a later analysis, the rate of TCR association differed among HLA loci, with DRB1 alleles having the most associated TCRs and HLA-C alleles having the fewest. A later analysis found that most CMV-associated TCR beta chains appeared HLA-restricted, with HLA associations seemingly driven largely by CMV exposure. Because some donors lacked HLA typing at each locus, the association tests relied only on the typed subset. A further reported finding was that TCR beta sequences accurately predicted the HLA-A and HLA-B alleles for most subjects in the first cohort. It was suggested by the authors that the approach could potentially be generalized to other disease states and immunological phenotypes. This cohort had only TCR beta chains sequenced, and the lack of alpha or paired-chain data limited which features could be detected. Assigning TCR associations to individual alleles was difficult when HLA alleles, especially DR and DQ, strongly co-occurred. A few of the identified cytomegalovirus-associated TCR beta chains were confirmed in vitro to be specific for cytomegalovirus antigens. The study gave a list of 150 to 200 TCR beta chains associated with cytomegalovirus. Specific HLA alleles were associated with roughly 17,000 TCR beta sequences at a false discovery rate of 0.05 in a later analysis. In a later genetic analysis, fewer N-insertions in productive TCRs were reported among donors in an Asian-associated ancestry cluster than the roughly 700-donor mean. Because the 87-base-pair reads could not distinguish some IMGT-functional V segments, including TRBV6-2 and TRBV6-3, those segments were excluded. Presence/absence analyses assumed roughly uniform sequencing depth across donors, an assumption that may not hold. In a later analysis, several top co-occurrence clusters were reported to appear linked to parvovirus B19, influenza, CMV and Epstein-Barr virus. In an earlier analysis of roughly 500 of the donors, most TCR beta V segments appeared in productive rearrangements about 90% or about 30% of the time, broadly matching IMGT annotations. A later analysis found that HLA-associated TCR beta chains were more clonally expanded and had lower generation probabilities than equally common non-associated chains. Across donors, most TCR sequences were observed very rarely, whereas some public TCRs were present in many individuals. For the cohort, immune exposure information was limited to CMV serostatus.

Receptors were amplified or captured by the immunoSEQ multiplex PCR assay. For the multiplex PCR, a mixture combining 60 forward primers for TCR Vbeta segments and 13 reverse primers for TCR Jbeta segments was used. Amplification of the CDR3 region of rearranged TCR beta genes was performed with a multiplex PCR assay on genomic DNA. Amplified TCR beta libraries were sequenced as 87-base-pair reads on the Illumina HiSeq System. The authors' pipeline ran thus. A later analysis counted tens of millions of unique TCR beta chains across the 670 or so repertoires, and some 12 million of these chains were shared by at least two donors. Raw reads were error-corrected and collapsed into unique sequences by a nearest-neighbor algorithm in which closely related sequences were merged to remove PCR and sequencing errors. V, D and J gene segments were assigned by aligning CDR3 sequences to IMGT reference sequences. Each retained sequence needed at least a six-nucleotide match to both a V gene segment and a J gene segment. A rearrangement was called productive if the CDR3 had no stop codons and remained in frame with V and J, and every other rearrangement was called non-productive. CDR3 was defined by IMGT convention, running from the second conserved V-encoded cysteine to the conserved J-encoded phenylalanine. The earlier analysis of a few hundred of the donors excluded any sequence lacking an unambiguous match to a single V gene segment. An earlier analysis of just under 600 of the donors called V segments functional above 56.7% productive rearrangements and segregating when the between-donor standard deviation exceeded 5%. A statistical classification framework was developed to diagnose cytomegalovirus status using the catalog of TCR beta chain sequences. In a later analysis, TCR nucleotide sequences were compared against IMGT/GENE-DB human TR gene sequences so that V and J genes could be assigned. In a later analysis, CDR3 sequences and most-parsimonious VDJ recombination scenarios were assigned using the TCRdist pipeline. In a later analysis, each TCR beta chain was defined by its CDR3 amino acid sequence together with its V-gene family, and reads without a unique V-gene family were excluded. A later analysis removed 550 to 700 highly shared, low-generation-probability nucleotide sequences to deal with suspected cross-contamination and a sequencing artifact. In a later analysis, a clonal expansion index was calculated for each public chain from normalized within-repertoire ranks of inferred template counts. In a later analysis, generation probabilities were computed using a VDJ recombination model fitted to out-of-frame rearrangements, and the results were checked against IGoR. In a later analysis, hypergeometric tests were used to score TCR-TCR, TCR-HLA and TCR-CMV co-occurrence, with a repertoire-size bias correction applied to TCR pairs. To estimate false discovery rates, a later analysis permuted the HLA or CMV assignments 20 times. In a later analysis, co-occurring TCRs were grouped with DBSCAN, and TCRdist sequence similarity was added when clustering was performed within HLA-allele-positive subsets. Repertoires with fewer than 30,000 or more than 120,000 public chains were left out of co-occurrence clustering, as were a few repertoires with anomalous nucleotide sharing. This immuneACCESS table, as held by TCRdb, lists in-frame sequences with V and J called but not all clones. Of the missing ones, under half trace to an unresolved V gene in checked studies; the others have no known cause. That table gives V, J and clone size, and the DNA gave D and trimming. The sample table holds some 120,000 clones, of which about 81% were seen once. The ten largest clones capture approximately 0.99% of the sample.

In total, approximately 690 healthy bone marrow donors made up the cohort. All cohort members were sampled while nominally healthy, although unrecorded immune exposures were likely present. The donor was CMV seronegative and was included in the group of about 400 seronegative cohort members. Each donor provided a peripheral blood sample, and peripheral blood mononuclear cells were used for TCR beta sequencing. Genomic DNA extraction from the blood cell samples was performed with the Qiagen DNeasy Blood Extraction Kit. Counted from cysteine to phenylalanine, this CDR3 has 13 amino acids. Of all the DNA, just the CDR3 is kept, 39 bases in frame from base 1. Sequences MNHEY (CDR1) and SVGAGI (CDR2) are obtained from the germline V gene. The germline ends are 9 bases apart after V is trimmed by 0 bases and J by 9 bases.

The sample taken for sequencing was PBMCs. The receptor chain draws on TRBV6-5 and TRBJ1-5, with no D gene named confidently. The sequence came from a woman in her twenties or thirties in good health and CMV-seronegative. The CDR3: CASSYSEWLPQHF. The nucleotide sequence is TGTGCCAGCAGTTACTCGGAGTGGCTGCCCCAGCATTTT.